This T cell receptor beta chain emerged from a study of blood T cell repertoires in COVID-19. Background on the study: Samples came from the United States, Italy and Spain, spanning acute and convalescent COVID-19. The analysed material was cDNA or gDNA that came from T cells, B-cell-depleted T cells, or PBMCs.

The CDR3 contains 16 residues. The ends lost 4 bases at V and 1 base at J; junction bases unmatched: 5. From germline, CDR1 is ENHRY and CDR2 SYGVKD. The authors' processing: Counts of nucleated cells, estimated from reference gene primer amplification, were obtained. Only in-frame clones appear in the TCRdb table, and some are missing; sequencing was by immunoSEQ multiplex PCR. For V, J and clone size, that table is used; D and trimming come from the DNA. The sample records tens of thousands of clones, 87% being singletons. The sequenced sample was peripheral blood. The chain carries TRBV10-3 and TRBJ2-3, with 10 bases that match TRBD1. The TCR was taken from a human donor with acute or convalescent COVID-19. The donor label of this sample is uncertain. CDR3 nucleotides: TGTGCCATCAGTGGCCCCGGGACAGGGGGCACAGATACGCAGTATTTT. Translated: CAISGPGTGGTDTQYF.